These 24 T cell receptor beta chains were sequenced from one sample in a study of T cells in Graves' hyperthyroidism and ophthalmopathy. Using RNA transcripts as the source, TCR beta CDR3 regions were amplified. First-round RT-PCR of the TCR CDR3 relied on the HTBI primer set. One entry per CDR3 protein results from TCRdb running MiXCR on the multiplex PCR reads. Here the sample spans roughly 550,000 distinct CDR3 sequences, about 16% being singletons. Sequencing was done on a sample of blood. The receptors shown here come from a woman in her twenties or thirties with Graves' ophthalmopathy.

This clonotype was counted at least ten times. DNA for the CDR3: TGCAGTGTAGACAGTTATAGCAATCAGCCCCAGCATTTT. Protein product: CSVDSYSNQPQHF. J is TRBJ1-5 and V is TRBV20-1; tentatively, D is TRBD1 (5 bases). The CDR3 consists of 13 residues. Trimming removed 7 bases at V and 0 bases at J, with 10 bases between. CDR1 DFQATT and CDR2 SNEGSKA come from the germline V gene (reference sequence).

J is TRBJ2-3 and V is TRBV7-9; unclear D gene. Germline loops: CDR1 SEHNR, CDR2 FQNEAQ (reference sequence). V was cut by 3 bases and J by 9 bases, with 22 bases left in between. This CDR3 spans 16 amino acids. CDR3 region: CASSLFPGFGSGTQYF. CDR3 bases: TGTGCCAGCAGCTTGTTTCCGGGTTTCGGTTCGGGCACGCAGTATTTT.

This clonotype was observed at least ten times. The V call is TRBV24-1, the J call TRBJ2-5; 9 nucleotides align to TRBD2. Per germline, CDR1 KGHDR and CDR2 SFDVKD. V was clipped by 1 base and J by 4 bases; unmatched bases: 6. The CDR3 loop spans 16 amino acids. Here the CDR3 reads CATSDLASGIGETQYF. The CDR3 coding sequence is TGTGCCACCAGTGATTTAGCTAGCGGGATAGGAGAGACCCAGTACTTC.

The chain recombines TRBV3-2 with TRBJ2-1; the tabulated D call, TRBD2, remains unverified against the DNA. TRBV3-2 is a pseudogene. This CDR3 contains 13 residues. The CDR3 DNA reads TGTGCCAGCCTCCAGCTCGGGGACAATGAGCAGTTCTTC. Amino acids: CASLQLGDNEQFF.

At least ten counts were recorded for this clonotype. The V and J genes are TRBV10-3 and TRBJ2-3; the match to TRBD2 covers 9 bases. Germline CDR1 and CDR2: ENHRY and SYGVKD. The V segment lost 3 bases and the J segment 3 bases; nucleotides outside the gene matches: 7. This CDR3 spans 16 amino acids. CDR3 in amino acids: CAISDPQGLATDTQYF. The CDR3 region has the DNA TGTGCCATCAGTGATCCCCAGGGACTAGCAACAGATACGCAGTATTTT.

CDR3 DNA sequence: TGTGCCAGCAGGAAAGCGGGTCGTGATATCGAGCAGTACTTC. Protein product: CASRKAGRDIEQYF. The chain combines TRBV6-2 or TRBV6-3 with TRBJ2-7; maybe TRBD2 (6 bases). CDR3 length: 14 amino acids. V was trimmed by 6 bases and J by 6 bases, leaving 18 bases between them. Germline V CDR1 and CDR2: MNHEY, SVGEGT.

This clonotype was observed at least ten times. The chain couples TRBV28 to TRBJ1-1; no reliable D call. Per germline, CDR1 MDHEN and CDR2 SYDVKM. The CDR3 has 11 residues. V was clipped by 6 bases and J by 9 bases, with 11 bases between them. The CDR3 nucleotides read TGTGCCAGCAGAGACGGTTCAAAAGCTTTCTTT. Its protein product is CASRDGSKAFF.

This clonotype was detected only a few times. The CDR3 region is CSARRQSETQYF. The CDR3 bases are TGCAGTGCTAGAAGGCAGTCAGAGACCCAGTACTTC. The rearrangement joins TRBV20-1 to TRBJ2-5, with no clear D. The CDR3 is 12 amino acids. Germline V CDR1 and CDR2: DFQATT, SNEGSKA (reference sequence). Trimming took off 2 bases at V and 4 bases at J, with 8 bases between the two ends.

In the case of this clonotype: A clone one base away is much larger, so this may be a read error. The chain is built from TRBV18 and TRBJ1-6, with D hard to call. The CDR3 extends over 15 amino acids. Germline V gene sequence: CDR1 KGHSH, CDR2 LQKENI. This chain's CDR3 is CASSELSSYSSPLHF. CDR3 nucleotides: TGTGCCAGCTCAGAACTGAGCTCCTATAGTTCACCCCTCCACTTT.

This clonotype occurred many times. This rearrangement joins TRBV20-1 to TRBJ2-3, with TRBD1 matching over 7 bases. In germline, CDR1 is DFQATT, CDR2 SNEGSKA (reference sequence). The J segment lost 3 bases and the V segment lost 1 base, leaving 19 bases of the junction unmatched. The CDR3 extends over 19 amino acids. In nucleotides, the CDR3 is TGCAGTGCTAGAGTAAGCTTTCGCTTGGGACAGCATAGGACAGATACGCAGTATTTT. Translating gives CSARVSFRLGQHRTDTQYF.

This clonotype was seen repeatedly, ten times or more. The rearrangement links TRBV7-9 to TRBJ2-3; no clear D. Germline V gene lookup returns CDR1 SEHNR and CDR2 FQNEAQ (reference sequence). The CDR3 covers 15 residues. Trimming shortened V by 4 bases and J by 2 bases, and 13 bases separated the two germline ends. The CDR3 region is CASSSKAFFTDTQYF. The DNA of the CDR3 is TGTGCCAGCAGCTCAAAAGCATTTTTCACAGATACGCAGTATTTT.

The chain has TRBV15 and TRBJ1-2; TRBD1 is a possible D gene (5 bases). CDR1 LNHNV and CDR2 YYDKDF come from the germline V gene (reference sequence). V was trimmed by 0 bases and J by 8 bases, leaving 13 bases between them. The CDR3 covers 14 residues. The DNA of the CDR3 is TGTGCCACCAGCAGAGATCAGGGCCCGTACGGCTACACCTTC. As protein: CATSRDQGPYGYTF.

This clonotype was seen more than once but under ten times. This chain connects TRBV5-1 to TRBJ2-3; tentatively, D is TRBD1 or TRBD2 (5 bases each). Trimming took off 5 bases at V and 2 bases at J, with 9 bases between the two ends. The CDR3 is made up of 13 amino acids. CDR1 is SGHRS, CDR2 YFSETQ, per germline. The CDR3 DNA reads as TGCGCCAGCAGGTCGGGACCCACAGATACGCAGTATTTT. This translates into CASRSGPTDTQYF.

The chain employs TRBV6-2 or TRBV6-3 and TRBJ2-2; D not certain. Germline V gene lookup returns CDR1 MNHEY and CDR2 SVGEGT. V lost 3 bases and J lost 7, with 15 bases in between. The CDR3 extends over 15 amino acids. DNA of the CDR3: TGTGCCAGCAGTTATAGAATAGGGTCGAGCGGGGAGCTGTTTTTT. Translated: CASSYRIGSSGELFF.

This clonotype appeared many times. CDR3 amino acids: CASSFHSVSSYEQYF. The CDR3 coding sequence is TGTGCCAGCAGTTTTCACAGTGTGAGCTCCTACGAGCAGTACTTC. The V call is TRBV28, the J call TRBJ2-7, with D uncertain. V was clipped by 3 bases and J by 0 bases, with 12 bases between them. Germline lookup yields CDR1 MDHEN and CDR2 SYDVKM. CDR3 size: 15 residues.

This clonotype was seen more than once but under ten times. The V and J genes are TRBV5-1 and TRBJ2-1; D is possibly TRBD2 (6 bases). The germline CDR1 and CDR2 sequences are SGHRS and YFSETQ. This CDR3 region has 18 residues. Trimming took 0 bases from V and 2 from J, leaving 18 bases between them. CDR3 loop: CASSLGPGDTLTYNEQFF. The CDR3 nucleotides are TGCGCCAGCAGCTTGGGGCCGGGAGATACACTAACCTACAATGAGCAGTTCTTC.

This chain connects TRBV3-1 to TRBJ1-2; D remains unclear. Germline CDR1 reads LGHDT; CDR2 reads YNNKEL (reference sequence). This CDR3 spans 16 amino acids. Trimming took 6 bases from V and 8 from J, leaving 25 bases between them. In nucleotides, the CDR3 is TGTGCCAGCAGTCAGGCTCTTTCGCTCTACTATCGGGGCTACACCTTC. Amino acids: CASSQALSLYYRGYTF.

This clonotype was observed many times. V usage is TRBV28 and J usage is TRBJ2-5; the D gene could be TRBD1 or TRBD2 (6 bases each). CDR1 is MDHEN, CDR2 SYDVKM, per germline. V lost 5 bases, J lost 0 bases, and 22 bases lay in between. This CDR3 has 18 amino acids. This chain's CDR3 is CASSLRRGHTDYQETQYF. CDR3 DNA: TGTGCCAGCAGTCTACGGAGGGGACACACGGACTACCAAGAGACCCAGTACTTC.

This clonotype was seen ten or more times. The chain is built from TRBV9 and TRBJ1-1; tentative D call: TRBD1 (6 bases). The germline V gene encodes CDR1 SGDLS and CDR2 YYNGEE. The V end was cut by 3 bases, the J end by 2 bases, with 14 bases between. The CDR3 extends over 15 amino acids. The CDR3 sequence: CASSEGGLGNTEAFF. The CDR3 nucleotides are TGTGCCAGCAGCGAGGGGGGATTGGGTAACACTGAAGCTTTCTTT.

V is TRBV20-1 and J is TRBJ1-2; D gene uncertain. Trimming took 2 bases from V and 7 from J, leaving 5 bases between them. This CDR3 comprises 10 residues. Germline V gives CDR1 DFQATT, CDR2 SNEGSKA (reference sequence). CDR3 region: CSARQFGYTF. The DNA for the CDR3 is TGCAGTGCTAGACAGTTTGGCTACACCTTC.

This clonotype occurred many times. The junction departs from the called germline gene at one end, perhaps through a read error. V and J are TRBV20-1 and TRBJ2-2; 8 bases align to TRBD2. CDR3 length: 14 amino acids. Germline V gene data show CDR1 as DFQATT and CDR2 as SNEGSKA (reference sequence). CDR3 nucleotides: TGCAGCGCTACTAGCGGAGCTAACACCGGGGAGCTGTTTTTT. Its protein is CSATSGANTGELFF.

A few counts support this clonotype. The chain is built from TRBV29-1 and TRBJ2-6; TRBD1 is a possible D gene (5 bases). V gave up 1 base and J gave up 0 bases, with 10 bases separating them. Germline loops: CDR1 SQVTM, CDR2 ANQGSEA. The CDR3 is 16 amino acids. For the CDR3, the DNA is TGCAGCGTTGAAGGGGGCAGCCACTCTGGGGCCAACGTCCTGACTTTC. It yields the protein CSVEGGSHSGANVLTF.

The table lists this clonotype with many counts. The chain is built from TRBV6-2 or TRBV6-3 and TRBJ2-1, with D possibly called TRBD1 or TRBD2 (6 bases each). Trimming left V 6 bases short and J 6 bases short, with 12 bases between. CDR1 MNHEY and CDR2 SVGEGT come from the germline V gene. This CDR3 spans 13 amino acids. CDR3 DNA sequence: TGTGCCAGCAGGCGGGACATGGTCAATGAGCAGTTCTTC. It encodes CASRRDMVNEQFF.

This clonotype was detected only a few times. The chain links TRBV7-3 to TRBJ2-7, with 10 positions matching TRBD1. Germline V gene sequence: CDR1 SGHTA, CDR2 FQGTGA. The CDR3 is made up of 15 amino acids. Losses at the gene ends were 5 bases for V and 6 bases for J; bases not matched to a gene: 10. The CDR3 protein is CASSADGTGVFEQYF. CDR3 nucleotides: TGTGCCAGCAGCGCCGACGGGACAGGGGTCTTCGAGCAGTACTTC.